This T cell receptor (beta chain) came from a study of cytomegalovirus exposure and HLA in healthy donors. This clone was recorded a few times. The antigen is unknown. The length of the CDR3 is 15 residues. Trimming at V came to 5 bases and at J to 4 bases, leaving 4 bases not matched to a gene. Germline lookup yields CDR1 SGHDT and CDR2 YYEEEE. The study's findings and limits: A missense DCLRE1C variant was associated with V- and J-gene trimming of TCR beta chains in a later analysis, and an independent cohort replicated the association. Presence/absence analyses assumed roughly uniform sequencing depth across donors.

The PCR used 60 Vbeta and 13 Jbeta primers. The table came from immunoSEQ multiplex PCR; TCRdb's copy has only in-frame clones and leaves some out. The sample lists about 230,000 clones, about 80% seen once, with approximately 0.62% in the top ten. This clonotype was sampled from a middle-aged woman in good health and CMV-seronegative. J is TRBJ2-3 and V is TRBV5-6, with TRBD2 identical over 13 bases. The sample was PBMCs. CDR3 region: CASSPLAGGPDTQYF. CDR3 in DNA: TGTGCCAGCAGTCCACTAGCGGGGGGGCCAGATACGCAGTATTTT.